One and the same sample provided the 13 T cell receptor beta chains below, sequenced in a study of patients and donors after allogeneic stem cell transplantation. TCRdb analysed the RT-PCR reads with MiXCR anew, one entry per CDR3 protein. Of approximately 140,000 distinct CDR3 sequences listed, about two fifths were seen once; the top ten hold 40% to 55%. The sample comprised blood, either unsorted or a sorted T cell fraction (not recorded which). These receptors were collected from a human donor who was either an allogeneic HSCT recipient or a stem cell or donor lymphocyte infusion donor (not recorded which). It is not recorded whose cells these are; they may come from a transplant donor.

This chain uses TRBV12-3 or TRBV12-4 with TRBJ2-1; weak D call: TRBD2 (7 bases). CDR3 length: 15 residues. The V end was cut by 3 bases, the J end by 8 bases, with 17 bases between. CDR3 in amino acids: CASSFRGGIWDEQFF. The CDR3 nucleotides are TGTGCCAGCAGTTTTAGGGGGGGGATATGGGATGAGCAGTTCTTC.

The chain recombines TRBV12-3 or TRBV12-4 with TRBJ2-1, with D possibly being TRBD1 or TRBD2 (5 bases each). Deletions cut 3 bases from V and 12 bases from J, with 9 bases between. The CDR3 has 11 residues. CDR3 sequence (DNA): TGTGCCAGCAGTTTGGCAGGGACGCAGTTCTTC. This encodes CASSLAGTQFF.

Concerning this clonotype: A read error may account for a junction end that differs from germline. The chain employs TRBV11-2 and TRBJ1-1; D is uncertain. The CDR3 extends over 12 amino acids. Germline values: CDR1 SGHAT, CDR2 FQNNGV. The CDR3 region is CASSLRQPEAFF. The DNA for the CDR3 is TGTGCCAGCAGCTTACGCCAGCCTGAGGCTTTCTTT.

The chain has TRBV21-1 and TRBJ2-7; TRBD1 was called by the table and not checked on the DNA. TRBV21-1 is marked as a pseudogene. This CDR3 has 17 residues. The CDR3 spells CASSKVTAGHSSYEQYV. Here the CDR3 DNA reads TGTGCCAGCAGCAAAGTCACAGCGGGACACAGCTCCTACGAGCAGTACGTC.

The chain has TRBV4-1 and TRBJ2-7, with D possibly being TRBD1 (5 bases). This CDR3 is 16 amino acids long. Germline lookup yields CDR1 MGHRA and CDR2 YSYEKL. Deletions cut 2 bases from V and 1 base from J, with 15 bases between. This CDR3 reads CASSQTIQAASYEQYF. CDR3 nucleotides: TGCGCCAGCAGCCAAACTATACAGGCGGCTTCCTACGAGCAGTACTTC.

A few counts support this clonotype. CDR3 residues: CASSPWTGGSGNTIYF. The CDR3 DNA follows: TGTGCCAGCAGCCCGTGGACGGGCGGCTCTGGAAACACCATATATTTT. The chain links TRBV7-9 to TRBJ1-3, with unresolved D. Trimming removed 5 bases at V and 0 bases at J, with 14 bases between. This CDR3 is built from 16 residues. Germline values: CDR1 SEHNR, CDR2 FQNEAQ (reference sequence).

The chain is built from TRBV12-3 or TRBV12-4 and TRBJ1-4; TRBD1 matches at 7 bases. This CDR3 is built from 15 residues. Trimming cost V 6 bases and J 4 bases; bases outside gene matches: 8. The CDR3 loop is CASRTGKWVNEKLFF. The CDR3 DNA is TGTGCCAGCAGGACAGGGAAGTGGGTTAATGAAAAACTGTTTTTT.

This clonotype was recorded a few times. The chain is built from TRBV12-3 or TRBV12-4 and TRBJ1-1; D remains ambiguous. Trimming removed 0 bases from V and 5 bases from J, with 10 bases in between. CDR3 length equals 14 residues. Here the CDR3 reads CASSLAALGTEAFF. DNA for the CDR3: TGTGCCAGCAGTTTAGCCGCTCTCGGGACTGAAGCTTTCTTT.

The CDR3 DNA is TGCGCCAGCAGCTTGAAACTTCCCTCGGATGGCTACACCTTC. Its protein product is CASSLKLPSDGYTF. This chain connects TRBV5-1 to TRBJ1-2; D unresolved. Germline V CDR1 and CDR2: SGHRS, YFSETQ. The CDR3 totals 14 residues. V was shortened by 1 base and J by 6 bases, with 13 bases between the two germline ends. The full variable domain, rest sourced from reference TRBV5-1 and TRBJ1-2, is KAGVTQTPRYLIKTRGQQVTLSCSPISGHRSVSWYQQTPGQGLQFLFEYFSETQRNKGNFPGRFSGRQFSNSRSEMNVSTLELGDSALYLCASSLKLPSDGYTFGSGTRLTVV.

The DNA for the CDR3 is TGCAGTGCTGAAGACAGGGAGGGAACAGATACGCAGTATTTT. Amino acids: CSAEDREGTDTQYF. The chain uses TRBV20-1 and TRBJ2-3; D is possibly TRBD1 or TRBD2 (7 bases each). V was shortened by 5 bases and J by 3 bases, with 15 bases between the two germline ends. The germline V gene encodes CDR1 DFQATT and CDR2 SNEGSKA (reference sequence). CDR3 length: 14 residues.

For the CDR3, the DNA is TGCGCCAGCAGCCAGGTCATGAACACTGAAGCTTTCTTT. Residues: CASSQVMNTEAFF. V is TRBV5-1 and J is TRBJ1-1; D not resolved. The CDR3 loop spans 13 amino acids. Germline-derived CDR1 and CDR2 are SGHRS and YFSETQ. V shed 4 bases and J shed 0 bases, with 7 bases lying between them.

The chain recombines TRBV5-1 with TRBJ1-2; D gene unclear. The CDR3 extends over 17 amino acids. Deletions cut 1 base from V and 6 bases from J, with 22 bases between. Germline loops: CDR1 SGHRS, CDR2 YFSETQ. As DNA, the CDR3 is TGCGCCAGCAGCTTGAGGGCCATGGAGGAGGCCACTAATGGCTACACCTTC. This gives the protein CASSLRAMEEATNGYTF.

V is TRBV20-1 and J is TRBJ1-2, with D maybe TRBD1 (6 bases). The germline CDR1 and CDR2 sequences are DFQATT and SNEGSKA (reference sequence). V gave up 8 bases and J gave up 5 bases, with 12 bases separating them. The CDR3 runs to 11 residues. The chain's CDR3 is CSTTTGYGYTF. CDR3 sequence (DNA): TGCAGTACCACCACAGGGTATGGCTACACCTTC.